This T cell receptor (beta chain) was found in a study of blood T cell repertoires in COVID-19. As concerns this clone: Other DNA sequences in this sample translate to the same CDR3.

As handled by the study authors: Nucleated cell counts were estimated from reference gene primer amplification. Clones were sequenced by immunoSEQ multiplex PCR, and TCRdb holds only the in-frame ones, with some missing. The V and J calls and clone size are taken from that table; D and trimming were inferred from the DNA. Among fewer than 300,000 clones listed, 88% were seen once. This TCR was recovered from a woman aged 40 to 50 with acute COVID-19. The specimen was PBMCs or T cells enriched from blood (not recorded which).

The CDR3 loop reads CASSVGSDQETQYF. The DNA for the CDR3 is TGTGCCAGCAGCGTGGGTAGCGACCAAGAGACCCAGTACTTC. The V and J genes are TRBV9 and TRBJ2-5; maybe TRBD2 (5 bases). The CDR3 length is 14 residues. CDR1 and CDR2 from the germline V gene are SGDLS and YYNGEE. Deletions cut 2 bases from V and 0 bases from J, with 8 bases between.